Sequencing of this T cell receptor (beta chain) was carried out in a study of cytomegalovirus exposure and HLA in healthy donors. Looking at the study overall: In an earlier analysis, around 100 million unique TCR beta sequences were found from some 200 million T cells.

Primers for the PCR totalled 60 Vbeta and 13 Jbeta. Using immunoSEQ multiplex PCR, the repertoire was profiled, and TCRdb retains in-frame clones only, with some absent. The sample lists fewer than 120,000 clones, more than 70% occurring once. This clone was seen just once. Antigen unknown. Overall study findings and caveats: Sequencing depth roughly uniform across donors was assumed in presence/absence analyses.

This CDR3 contains 19 residues. The V and J ends lost 3 bases and 0 bases, in that order; junction bases with no gene match: 14. Germline V gives CDR1 LNHDA, CDR2 SQIVND (reference sequence). The sequenced sample was PBMCs. The chain couples TRBV19 to TRBJ2-1; the match to TRBD2 covers 7 bases. The sequence was obtained from a woman aged 55-70 years in good health and CMV-seropositive. CDR3 region: CASSISARDYTSSYNEQFF. The CDR3 DNA reads TGTGCCAGTAGTATTTCCGCAAGGGACTATACTAGCTCCTACAATGAGCAGTTCTTC.